This T cell receptor beta chain originates from a study of blood T cell repertoires in COVID-19. CDR1 is SEHNR and CDR2 is FQNEAQ in the germline V gene (reference sequence). V lost 0 bases, J lost 1 base, and 19 bases lay in between. This CDR3 has 18 residues. Libraries were prepared by immunoSEQ multiplex PCR; TCRdb keeps only in-frame clonotypes and omits some of them. The sample has approximately 200,000 clones, about 90% seen once. The receptor was derived from a man younger than 35 with active or convalescent COVID-19. This chain uses TRBV7-9 with TRBJ2-7, with D perhaps matching TRBD1 (5 bases). Sequences were obtained from peripheral blood. The CDR3 coding sequence is TGTGCCAGCAGCTTAGCCCATGGGGCAGAGAGACATTCCTACGAGCAGTACTTC. This sequence encodes CASSLAHGAERHSYEQYF. The whole variable domain, remainder taken from reference TRBV7-9 and TRBJ2-7, is DTGVSQNPRHKITKRGQNVTFRCDPISEHNRLYWYRQTLGQGPEFLTYFQNEAQLEKSRLLSDRFSAERPKGSFSTLEIQRTEQGDSAMYLCASSLAHGAERHSYEQYFGPGTRLTVT.